The 31 T cell receptor beta chains below come from one sample, sequenced in a study of T cell responses to AZD1222 COVID-19 vaccine. Clones were sequenced by immunoSEQ multiplex PCR, and TCRdb holds only the in-frame ones, with some missing. The sample holds around 150,000 clones, roughly 92% seen once. Sample: peripheral blood, taken 28 days after the second AZD1222 dose. The source is an adult who received the AZD1222 COVID-19 vaccine.

This chain connects TRBV6-2 or TRBV6-3 to TRBJ2-3, with TRBD1 identical over 9 bases. The ends lost 6 bases at V and 6 bases at J; junction bases unmatched: 7. This CDR3 is built from 14 residues. Germline assignment: CDR1 MNHEY and CDR2 SVGEGT. The CDR3 sequence: CASRYTGGRDTQYF. Here the CDR3 DNA reads TGTGCCAGCAGATACACAGGGGGCAGGGATACGCAGTATTTT.

The J gene is TRBJ2-7, the V gene TRBV28; D is ambiguous. This CDR3 contains 16 residues. Germline V lookup: CDR1 MDHEN, CDR2 SYDVKM. Trimming took 2 bases from V and 2 from J, leaving 16 bases between them. CDR3 in DNA: TGTGCCAGCAGTTTACCGGGTGGAAGGTCTACCTACGAGCAGTACTTC. This sequence encodes CASSLPGGRSTYEQYF. The full variable domain, its missing parts supplied by reference TRBV28 and TRBJ2-7, is DVKVTQSSRYLVKRTGEKVFLECVQDMDHENMFWYRQDPGLGLRLIYFSYDVKMKEKGDIPEGYSVSREKKERFSLILESASTNQTSMYLCASSLPGGRSTYEQYFGPGTRLTVT.

The rearrangement links TRBV15 to TRBJ2-5; possibly TRBD2 for D (7 bases). The V gene's germline CDR1 is LNHNV and CDR2 YYDKDF (reference sequence). The CDR3 is 16 residues long. V was cut by 1 base and J by 1 base, with 13 bases left in between. The CDR3 DNA reads as TGTGCCACCAGCAGAGGGCGGGCGGGGGCCCAAGAGACCCAGTACTTC. Encoded protein: CATSRGRAGAQETQYF.

The genes are TRBV7-2 and TRBJ2-2, with TRBD2 matching over 8 bases. The germline V gene has CDR1 SGHTA and CDR2 FQGNSA. This CDR3 is 18 amino acids long. J lost 1 base, V lost 1 base, and 8 bases had no gene match. CDR3 in DNA: TGTGCCAGCAGCTTAGTTGTGGCGGGAGGTGGGAACACCGGGGAGCTGTTTTTT. The encoded protein is CASSLVVAGGGNTGELFF.

The chain combines TRBV5-6 with TRBJ1-2; 7 bases are shared with TRBD1. Germline V gives CDR1 SGHDT, CDR2 YYEEEE. This CDR3 is 14 amino acids long. V trimming: 7 bases; J trimming: 2 bases; junction bases outside the gene matches: 8. Written as DNA, the CDR3 is TGTGCCAGCTCTCGACAGGGCTCCAACTATGGCTACACCTTC. As protein: CASSRQGSNYGYTF. Drawing the rest from reference TRBV5-6 and TRBJ1-2, the complete variable domain is DAGVTQSPTHLIKTRGQQVTLRCSPKSGHDTVSWYQQALGQGPQFIFQYYEEEERQRGNFPDRFSGHQFPNYSSELNVNALLLGDSALYLCASSRQGSNYGYTFGSGTRLTVV.

The chain is built from TRBV29-1 and TRBJ2-7; a weak D match, TRBD2 (6 bases). The CDR3 is made up of 13 amino acids. Germline-derived CDR1 and CDR2 are SQVTM and ANQGSEA. V gave up 4 bases and J gave up 5 bases, with 15 bases separating them. CDR3 bases: TGCAGCGTTGGATGGGGGGAAGGCCACGAGCAGTACTTC. Its protein is CSVGWGEGHEQYF.

The rearrangement links TRBV9 to TRBJ1-5; no definite D call. This CDR3 comprises 13 residues. Germline V gives CDR1 SGDLS, CDR2 YYNGEE. V gave up 0 bases and J gave up 6 bases, with 7 bases separating them. For the CDR3, the DNA is TGTGCCAGCAGCGTAGATTGGGGTCAGCCCCAGCATTTT. Protein product: CASSVDWGQPQHF.

The genes are TRBV7-2 and TRBJ2-1; 14 bases agree with TRBD2. The J segment lost 5 bases and the V segment lost 5 bases, leaving 8 bases of the junction unmatched. Per the germline V gene, CDR1 is SGHTA and CDR2 is FQGNSA. The CDR3 has 17 amino acids. This CDR3 is CASSLPGLAGVDNEQFF. Written as DNA, the CDR3 is TGTGCCAGCAGCCTCCCGGGACTAGCGGGAGTTGACAATGAGCAGTTCTTC. The whole variable domain, filled in from reference TRBV7-2 and TRBJ2-1, reads GAGVSQSPSNKVTEKGKDVELRCDPISGHTALYWYRQSLGQGLEFLIYFQGNSAPDKSGLPSDRFSAERTGGSVSTLTIQRTQQEDSAVYLCASSLPGLAGVDNEQFFGPGTRLTVL.

The chain employs TRBV7-6 and TRBJ1-6; 7 bases agree with TRBD1. The CDR3 has 15 residues. V was clipped by 2 bases and J by 10 bases; unmatched bases: 8. Per germline, CDR1 SGHVS and CDR2 FNYEAQ. CDR3 in amino acids: CASSLMTGIGSPLHF. CDR3 in DNA: TGTGCCAGCAGCTTAATGACAGGGATTGGCTCACCCCTCCACTTT.

The chain carries TRBV12-3 or TRBV12-4 and TRBJ1-2; D is uncertain. The V end was cut by 5 bases, the J end by 3 bases, with 7 bases between. This CDR3 spans 12 amino acids. The chain's CDR3 is CASSPRDYGYTF. Written as DNA, the CDR3 is TGTGCCAGCAGTCCCCGCGACTATGGCTACACCTTC.

The chain recombines TRBV5-8 with TRBJ1-2; D is undetermined. The CDR3 extends over 17 amino acids. Trimming cost V 0 bases and J 10 bases, with 25 bases left between them. Germline loops: CDR1 SGHTS, CDR2 YDEGEE. The DNA of the CDR3 is TGTGCCAGCAGCTTGGGCCCCATAACCGGCTGGACCCGGGCCTACACCTTC. Translating gives CASSLGPITGWTRAYTF.

This chain joins TRBV10-2 and TRBJ2-1; 11 nucleotides agree with TRBD2. Germline trimming cut 6 bases from V and 0 bases from J; bases unmatched to any gene: 4. The CDR3 loop spans 16 amino acids. CDR1 WSHSY and CDR2 SAAADI come from the germline V gene. The CDR3 loop is CASRGLAGLSYNEQFF. The CDR3 DNA reads as TGCGCCAGCAGAGGACTAGCGGGCCTCTCCTACAATGAGCAGTTCTTC.

The rearrangement joins TRBV5-1 to TRBJ2-2; 9 bases line up with TRBD1. V lost 1 base and J lost 1; bases outside the gene matches: 2. The CDR3 has 16 amino acids. Germline values: CDR1 SGHRS, CDR2 YFSETQ. The CDR3 sequence is CASSLTGQGNTGELFF. The CDR3 region has the DNA TGCGCCAGCAGCTTGACGGGACAGGGGAACACCGGGGAGCTGTTTTTT. The full variable domain, with the rest looked up from reference TRBV5-1 and TRBJ2-2, is KAGVTQTPRYLIKTRGQQVTLSCSPISGHRSVSWYQQTPGQGLQFLFEYFSETQRNKGNFPGRFSGRQFSNSRSEMNVSTLELGDSALYLCASSLTGQGNTGELFFGEGSRLTVL.

The genes are TRBV29-1 and TRBJ2-1, with 11 bases matching TRBD1. V lost 7 bases, J lost 1 base, and 9 bases stayed unmatched. The germline V gene encodes CDR1 SQVTM and CDR2 ANQGSEA. The CDR3 covers 16 residues. The CDR3 loop reads CSATPGTGGSYNEQFF. For the CDR3, the DNA is TGCAGCGCTACACCAGGGACAGGGGGATCCTACAATGAGCAGTTCTTC.

This clone came up a few times. The rearrangement joins TRBV4-1 to TRBJ2-5; 13 nucleotides line up with TRBD2. Looked up from germline, CDR1 is MGHRA and CDR2 is YSYEKL. V shed 4 bases and J 4 bases; nucleotides not matched to a gene: 3. The CDR3 runs 15 residues. CDR3 loop: CASSRGLAGVETQYF. The CDR3 nucleotides are TGCGCCAGCAGCCGAGGACTAGCGGGGGTAGAGACCCAGTACTTC.

The chain has TRBV5-6 and TRBJ1-1; possibly TRBD1 for D (5 bases). V shed 3 bases and J shed 1 base, with 13 bases lying between them. The germline CDR1 and CDR2 sequences are SGHDT and YYEEEE. The CDR3 contains 15 residues. CDR3 coding DNA: TGTGCCAGCAGCTGGGGGGGACGTTCGAACACTGAAGCTTTCTTT. Translating gives CASSWGGRSNTEAFF.

The chain couples TRBV14 to TRBJ2-5, with D unclear. Trimming cost V 3 bases and J 1 base, with 9 bases left between them. Germline V gene data show CDR1 as SGHDN and CDR2 as FVKESK. This CDR3 spans 14 amino acids. CDR3 loop: CASSHGGSQETQYF. As DNA, the CDR3 is TGTGCCAGCAGCCACGGTGGGTCCCAAGAGACCCAGTACTTC.

CDR3: CASSSGGLAGGDEQFF. In nucleotides, the CDR3 is TGCGCCAGCAGTTCGGGCGGCCTAGCGGGAGGGGATGAGCAGTTCTTC. The chain carries TRBV5-1 and TRBJ2-1, with 12 bases that match TRBD2. CDR3 length: 16 amino acids. Per the germline V gene, CDR1 is SGHRS and CDR2 is YFSETQ. Trimming cost V 5 bases and J 8 bases; bases outside gene matches: 11.

V and J are TRBV6-2 or TRBV6-3 and TRBJ1-1, with 7 bases lining up with TRBD1. J was trimmed by 4 bases and V by 2 bases; bases with no gene match: 7. From germline, CDR1 is MNHEY and CDR2 SVGEGT. The CDR3 extends over 15 amino acids. CDR3 amino acids: CASSYPSGGGTEAFF. CDR3 sequence (DNA): TGTGCCAGCAGTTACCCCTCAGGGGGAGGCACTGAAGCTTTCTTT.

The rearrangement links TRBV5-4 to TRBJ1-1; D is ambiguous. Germline V CDR1 and CDR2: SGHNT, YYREEE (reference sequence). This CDR3 has 14 residues. The V end was cut by 5 bases, the J end by 3 bases, with 14 bases between. The CDR3 here is CASSLTGVDTEAFF. As DNA, the CDR3 is TGTGCCAGCAGTCTCACCGGTGTCGACACTGAAGCTTTCTTT.

The gene calls are TRBV3-1 (or the pseudogene TRBV3-2) and TRBJ1-1, with TRBD1 as a possible D gene (6 bases). CDR3 length: 12 residues. V lost 0 bases, J lost 11 bases, and 10 bases lay in between. Germline V gene sequence: CDR1 LGHDT, CDR2 YNNKEL (reference sequence). This chain's CDR3 is CASSQDWGAAFF. The CDR3 DNA follows: TGTGCCAGCAGCCAAGATTGGGGGGCCGCTTTCTTT.

Concerning this clone itself: One junction end disagrees with the germline gene, perhaps due to a read error. V and J are TRBV5-1 and TRBJ2-2; 11 bases align to TRBD2. The CDR3 covers 15 residues. Germline CDR1 SGHRS, CDR2 YFSETQ. The CDR3 loop is CASSSTSGNSGELFF. Here the CDR3 DNA reads TGCGCCAGCAGCTCGACTAGCGGGAACTCCGGGGAGCTGTTTTTT.

This sequence joins TRBV6-2 or TRBV6-3 and TRBJ2-1, with 11 bases identical to TRBD2. J gave up 8 bases and V 3 bases, and 6 bases lay outside the gene matches. Germline values: CDR1 MNHEY, CDR2 SVGEGT. The CDR3 is 15 residues long. CDR3 loop: CASSYLAGGPDEQFF. CDR3 nucleotide sequence: TGTGCCAGCAGTTATTTAGCGGGAGGGCCCGATGAGCAGTTCTTC.

V is TRBV29-1 and J is TRBJ2-7; the D is unclear. The CDR3 is 13 residues long. Germline-derived CDR1 and CDR2 are SQVTM and ANQGSEA. V was clipped by 4 bases and J by 4 bases, with 14 bases between them. CDR3 DNA sequence: TGCAGCGTTGCTTCGGGTCCTCGATACGAGCAGTACTTC. Encoded protein: CSVASGPRYEQYF.

This sequence joins TRBV28 and TRBJ2-7; 8 bases agree with TRBD2. V lost 8 bases to trimming and J lost 0 bases; unmatched junction nucleotides: 6. The CDR3 is 14 residues long. Germline V gene sequence: CDR1 MDHEN, CDR2 SYDVKM. CDR3 sequence reads: CASGRGGFSYEQYF. DNA for the CDR3: TGTGCCAGCGGTCGGGGGGGCTTCTCCTACGAGCAGTACTTC.

The chain recombines TRBV11-2 with TRBJ1-6; 11 nucleotides align to TRBD1. This CDR3 is built from 16 residues. V lost 7 bases, J lost 12 bases, and 14 bases stayed unmatched. Germline CDR1 and CDR2: SGHAT and FQNNGV. In DNA, the CDR3 is TGTGCCAGCACCTTGAGGGACAGGGGGTTTTTTATACCCCTCCACTTT. It translates to CASTLRDRGFFIPLHF.

The count of this clone is one. The V gene is TRBV6-2 or TRBV6-3, the J gene TRBJ2-7; TRBD1 aligns across 7 bases. The CDR3 is 16 amino acids. The V gene end was trimmed by 0 bases and the J gene end by 3 bases; junction bases not matched to a gene: 8. The germline CDR1 and CDR2 sequences are MNHEY and SVGEGT. The CDR3 nucleotides read TGTGCCAGCAGTTACTCGAGGGACAGAATCCACTACGAGCAGTACTTC. Its translation: CASSYSRDRIHYEQYF.

The V gene is TRBV6-2 or TRBV6-3, the J gene TRBJ1-1; 9 bases map to TRBD1. Trimming removed 5 bases from V and 0 bases from J; junction bases left unmatched: 10. The CDR3 sequence is 17 residues long. The germline V gene has CDR1 MNHEY and CDR2 SVGEGT. The CDR3: CASSIGQGTFLNTEAFF. CDR3 DNA sequence: TGTGCCAGCAGTATCGGACAGGGGACATTTTTGAACACTGAAGCTTTCTTT.

This chain links TRBV7-2 with TRBJ2-2; 7 bases agree with TRBD2. The CDR3 totals 16 residues. The V segment lost 2 bases and the J segment 4 bases; nucleotides outside the gene matches: 7. Per the germline V gene, CDR1 is SGHTA and CDR2 is FQGNSA. Here the CDR3 reads CASSLYRSGATGELFF. In nucleotides, the CDR3 is TGTGCCAGCAGCTTATATCGCAGCGGGGCCACCGGGGAGCTGTTTTTT. The full variable domain, completed using reference TRBV7-2 and TRBJ2-2, is GAGVSQSPSNKVTEKGKDVELRCDPISGHTALYWYRQSLGQGLEFLIYFQGNSAPDKSGLPSDRFSAERTGGSVSTLTIQRTQQEDSAVYLCASSLYRSGATGELFFGEGSRLTVL.

The chain uses TRBV6-5 and TRBJ2-7; D is tentatively TRBD1 or TRBD2 (5 bases each). The CDR3 runs 13 residues. Germline values: CDR1 MNHEY, CDR2 SVGAGI. Trimming stripped 9 bases from V and 2 bases from J, with 14 bases between. CDR3 in amino acids: CASGAGGTYEQYF. CDR3 nucleotides: TGTGCCAGTGGGGCGGGCGGAACCTACGAGCAGTACTTC.

The chain couples TRBV21-1 to TRBJ1-1. TRBV21-1 is labeled a pseudogene. The CDR3 consists of 17 residues. In DNA form, the CDR3 reads TGTGCCAGCAGCAAAGAACGGGGGGCAAGGATGAACACTGAAGCTTTCTTT. It specifies CASSKERGARMNTEAFF.